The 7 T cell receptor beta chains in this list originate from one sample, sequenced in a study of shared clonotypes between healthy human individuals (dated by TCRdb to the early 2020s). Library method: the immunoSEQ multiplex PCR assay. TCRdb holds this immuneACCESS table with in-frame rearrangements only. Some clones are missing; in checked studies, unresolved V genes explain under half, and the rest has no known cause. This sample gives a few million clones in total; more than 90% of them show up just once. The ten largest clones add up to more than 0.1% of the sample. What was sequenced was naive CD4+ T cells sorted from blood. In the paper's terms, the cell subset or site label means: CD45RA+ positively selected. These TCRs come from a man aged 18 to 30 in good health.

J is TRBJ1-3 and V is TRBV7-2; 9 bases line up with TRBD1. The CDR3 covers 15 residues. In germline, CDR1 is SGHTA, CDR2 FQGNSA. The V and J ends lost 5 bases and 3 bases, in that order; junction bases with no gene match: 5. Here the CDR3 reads CASSLTGGGGNTIYF. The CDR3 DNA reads TGTGCCAGCAGCCTGACAGGGGGAGGTGGAAACACCATATATTTT.

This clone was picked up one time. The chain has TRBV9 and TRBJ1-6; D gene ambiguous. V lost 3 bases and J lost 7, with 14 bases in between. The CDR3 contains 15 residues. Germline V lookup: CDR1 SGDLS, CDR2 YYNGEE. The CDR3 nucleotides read TGTGCCAGCAGCGCGAGGTGGGTCTCGAATTCACCCCTCCACTTT. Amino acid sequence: CASSARWVSNSPLHF.

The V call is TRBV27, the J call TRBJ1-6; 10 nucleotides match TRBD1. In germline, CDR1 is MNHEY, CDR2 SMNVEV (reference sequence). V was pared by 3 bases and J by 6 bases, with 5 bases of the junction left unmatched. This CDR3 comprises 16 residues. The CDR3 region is CASSFAGTGANSPLHF. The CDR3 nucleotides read TGTGCCAGCAGTTTCGCCGGGACAGGGGCTAATTCACCCCTCCACTTT.

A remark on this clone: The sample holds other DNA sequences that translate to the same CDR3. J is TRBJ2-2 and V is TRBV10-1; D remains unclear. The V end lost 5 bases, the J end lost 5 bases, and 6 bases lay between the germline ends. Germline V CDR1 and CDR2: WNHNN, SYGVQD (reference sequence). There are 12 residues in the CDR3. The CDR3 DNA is TGCGCCAGCAGTCGAGGAACCGGGGAGCTGTTTTTT. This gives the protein CASSRGTGELFF.

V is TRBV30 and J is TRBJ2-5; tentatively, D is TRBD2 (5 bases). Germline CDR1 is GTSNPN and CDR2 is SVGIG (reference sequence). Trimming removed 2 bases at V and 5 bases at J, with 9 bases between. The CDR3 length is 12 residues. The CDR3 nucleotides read TGTGCCTGGAGTCACGGCGGGGAGACCCAGTACTTC. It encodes CAWSHGGETQYF.

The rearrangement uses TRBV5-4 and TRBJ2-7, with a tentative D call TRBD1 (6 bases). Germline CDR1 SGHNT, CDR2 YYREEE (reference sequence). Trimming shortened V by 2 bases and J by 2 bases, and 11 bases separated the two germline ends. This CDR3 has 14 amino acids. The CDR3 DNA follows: TGTGCCAGCAGCTTAGGGACACACCCCTACGAGCAGTACTTC. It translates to CASSLGTHPYEQYF.

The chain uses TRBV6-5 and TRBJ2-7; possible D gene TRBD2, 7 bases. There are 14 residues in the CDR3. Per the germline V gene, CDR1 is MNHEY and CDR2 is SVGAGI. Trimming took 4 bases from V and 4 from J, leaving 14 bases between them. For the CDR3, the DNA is TGTGCCAGCAGTTCCGGGGAGGGGGTATACGAGCAGTACTTC. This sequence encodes CASSSGEGVYEQYF.